The entry below gives a single TCR beta chain sequence along with its context. This clone's antigen is unknown. No base quality values were provided; no much bigger clone lies one nucleotide off. TCR CDR3 regions were amplified from genomic DNA by multiplex PCR using the deep immunoSEQ assay. Extracted genomic DNA from each cell subset was distributed evenly across all wells of several immunoSEQ 96-well plates, and each plate was treated as a replicate. Each replicate PCR for sorted subsets received about 0.2 ug genomic DNA, equal to about 30,000 T cell genomes. Purified libraries were quantified with a Qubit 3.0 fluorometer, sized on a Bioanalyzer 2100, and re-quantified with the KAPA Library Quantification kit. Every immunoSEQ 96-well plate was sequenced on a dedicated single-read 150-cycle Illumina NextSeq 550 flow cell. On the authors' methods: Because the immunoSEQ output held only junctional sequences and lacked quality scores, the filtering could not match the filtering applied to full-length reads. To assign V/J genes and CDR3, sequences were annotated using PyIR, a Python wrapper for IgBLAST v1.9, with IMGT germline references. Reads were filtered out if the reads had weak V/J assignments (E-value above 1e-6), no CDR3, stop codons, out-of-frame junctions, or ambiguous translated residues. V3J clonotypes were defined by identical inferred V gene, J gene, and CDR3 amino acid sequence. To compute the percentage overlap between repertoires, the number of shared unique clonotypes was divided by the size of the smaller repertoire. Richness of each repertoire was evaluated using RTK rarefaction, the Chao1 estimator, and Recon v2.1 estimates of unobserved clonotypes. For all TCRbeta clonotypes obtained by the gDNA method from a handful of donors, generation probabilities were computed with OLGA. The clones in this table, taken by TCRdb from immuneACCESS, are in-frame only. Not every clone is retained; where verified, under half of the shortfall comes from an unresolved V gene, and the cause of the rest is unknown. That table supplies the V and J calls and clone size; D and trimming were determined from the DNA. This sample comprises about 2.3 million clones, under 95% of them detected only once. The ten largest make up 0.37% of the sample.

This sample stems from a study of shared clonotypes between healthy human individuals (dated by TCRdb to the early 2020s). Some background on the complete study: The cohort included a few men and a couple of women between 18 and 49 years of age. Per donor, leukapheresis produced somewhere between about 0.94 and 8.9 billion PBMCs. For each donor, CD4 naive and CD4 memory were each run on three plates, CD8 naive on two plates, and CD8 memory on one plate. To increase sequencing depth and limit assay-specific biases, different laboratories used diverse techniques to prepare libraries and sequence TCR repertoires. To estimate repertoire size and how much clonotype sharing occurs between individuals, the study deeply sequenced the blood TCR repertoires of about five healthy adults. Here is what the overall study found, with its caveats: Clonotypes shared by all four sorted-subset donors showed higher generation probabilities than non-shared clonotypes. Even with the large sequencing depth, rarefaction of the sorted-subset datasets indicated that sequencing was incomplete. Across four donors, around 5% of naive CD4, 3% to 4% of naive CD8, 2.3% of memory CD4, and roughly 0.4% of memory CD8 clonotypes were shared. Sampling was restricted to blood, and TCR repertoires in tissue are likely to differ from TCR repertoires in blood. Because the study included a small number of donors, the genetic and exposure-history diversity represented was limited. Estimated clonotype richness was generally larger for naive than for memory subsets. Pairwise subsampling indicated that sequencing depth was expected to affect the degree of clonotype sharing among donors.

The CDR3 holds 11 amino acids from the cysteine to the phenylalanine. The kept DNA is CDR3 alone, 33 bases in frame from the first base. V and J lose 3 bases and 11 bases, and a span of 10 bases separates them. Based on the germline V gene, the CDR1 and CDR2 sequences are MDHEN and SYDVKM. The donors were healthy, HIV-negative adults with no recently reported acute infections or vaccinations. Every donor was a Caucasian adult living in Nashville, Tennessee, USA. CD4+ T cells were enriched by magnetic negative selection, after which naive cells were positively selected on CD45RA and the negative fraction was taken as the memory subset. Blood was obtained by leukapheresis, after which PBMCs were separated by Ficoll-Histopaque density gradient centrifugation and cryopreserved in liquid nitrogen vapor phase. Analytical flow cytometry was used to check the purity and quantity of every magnetically sorted T cell population. Each sorted fraction had its genomic DNA isolated and then quantified by UV absorbance on a Nanodrop 2000c.

The receptor's source is a man aged 18 to 30 in good health. Some clones in this sample may be carry-over from other donors' samples. The chain is assembled from TRBV28 and TRBJ1-1; the D gene assignment is ambiguous. Sequencing input: naive CD4+ T cells from PBMCs. The cell subset or site label for this specimen denotes: CD45RA+ positively selected. The base sequence is TGTGCCAGCAGTTTGGGTCGGTGGGCTTTCTTT. It encodes CASSLGRWAFF.